In its sample, the clone carrying this T cell receptor (beta chain) was seen a few times. What it recognizes is unknown. RNA was isolated and reverse transcribed to cDNA, the sequencing template. Method: immunoSEQ multiplex PCR; TCRdb's copy keeps in-frame clones and lacks some. The sample has fewer than 250,000 clones; roughly 57% are singletons. The data were obtained in a study of CD8+ T cells in alopecia areata. Study details: At a dose of 5 to 10 mg twice daily, oral tofacitinib was given to treated patients. Patients took tofacitinib for 6 to 18 months, followed by 6 drug-free months.

Trimming shortened V by 4 bases and J by 4 bases, and 10 bases separated the two germline ends. The length of the CDR3 is 13 residues. Germline V gives CDR1 SGHVS, CDR2 FNYEAQ. General study points: Scalp samples also contribute reads from the resident alphabeta T cells found in normal skin. Clarity of TCR sharing across patients fell short of that in mice, possibly HLA-related.

This chain connects TRBV7-6 to TRBJ1-2; weak D call: TRBD1 (5 bases). The origin of this receptor is a human donor with alopecia areata. The sequenced sample was CD4+ T cells sorted from blood, obtained at week 0. CDR3 sequence (DNA): TGTGCCAGCAGCTCAAGACAGTCCTATGGCTACACCTTC. It encodes CASSSRQSYGYTF.